This TCR beta chain was captured by sequencing in a study of shared clonotypes between healthy human individuals (dated by TCRdb to the early 2020s). General notes on the study: A couple of women and a few men aged 18 to 49 years were included in the cohort. To increase sequencing depth and limit assay-specific biases, TCR repertoire library preparation and sequencing were carried out by different laboratories using diverse techniques. The study deeply sequenced blood TCR repertoires of 5 or 6 healthy adults to estimate repertoire size and the extent of clonotype sharing between individuals. Between about 0.85 and 10 billion PBMCs per donor were obtained by leukapheresis. For each donor, CD4 naive and CD4 memory were each run on three plates, CD8 naive on two plates, and CD8 memory on one plate. What the authors observed across the whole study: Incomplete sequencing was indicated by rarefaction of sorted-subset datasets, despite the large sequencing depth. Because the study included only a small number of donors, the genetic and exposure-history diversity represented was limited. Naive subsets generally had larger estimated clonotype richness than memory subsets did. Pairwise subsampling led to the expectation that sequencing depth would affect the degree of clonotype sharing among donors. Sharing across several donors was observed for about 4.8% of naive CD4, over 3% of naive CD8, about 2.3% of memory CD4, and over 0.3% of memory CD8 clonotypes. Sampling was restricted to blood, and TCR repertoires in tissues likely differ from the TCR repertoires found in blood. Higher generation probabilities were observed for clonotypes shared by all four sorted-subset donors than for non-shared clonotypes.

TCR CDR3 regions were amplified from genomic DNA by multiplex PCR using the deep immunoSEQ assay. Genomic DNA extracted from each cell subset was distributed evenly over all wells of several immunoSEQ 96-well plates, and each plate served as one replicate. For sorted subsets, each replicate PCR was loaded with approximately 200 ng genomic DNA, equivalent to some 27,000 T cell genomes. Purified libraries were quantified with a Qubit 3.0 fluorometer, sized on a Bioanalyzer 2100, and re-quantified with the KAPA Library Quantification kit. Each immunoSEQ 96-well plate was sequenced on its own single-read 150-cycle Illumina NextSeq 550 flow cell. Per the authors' processing: Because the immunoSEQ output included only junctional sequences and no quality scores, the filtering could not be the same as the filtering used for full-length reads. To assign V/J genes and CDR3, sequences were annotated using PyIR, a Python wrapper for IgBLAST v1.9, with IMGT germline references. Any read was removed if the V/J assignment was weak (E-value above 1e-6), the CDR3 was missing, or the read contained stop codons, out-of-frame junctions, or ambiguous translated residues. V3J clonotypes were defined as sequences sharing an identical inferred V gene, J gene, and CDR3 amino acid sequence. Percentage overlap between repertoires was calculated by dividing the number of shared unique clonotypes by the size of the smaller repertoire. Three approaches were used to assess repertoire richness: RTK rarefaction, the Chao1 estimator, and Recon v2.1 estimates of unobserved clonotypes. For all TCRbeta clonotypes obtained by the gDNA method from a few donors, generation probabilities were computed with OLGA. TCRdb retrieved this table from immuneACCESS and kept in-frame rearrangements only. Not all clones are present; in checked studies, unresolved V genes account for under half, and no reason is known for the remainder. Clone size and the V and J calls come from that table; the DNA yielded D and trimming. In this sample the table shows millions of clones, around 94% of which occur a single time. Together, the top ten hold around 0.14% of the sample.

The donors were healthy, HIV-negative adults who had no recently reported acute infections or vaccinations. All donors were Caucasian adults living in Nashville, Tennessee, USA. CD4+ T cells were enriched by magnetic negative selection; naive cells were then positively selected on CD45RA, and the negative fraction formed the memory subset. Blood was collected by leukapheresis, and PBMCs were isolated by Ficoll-Histopaque density gradient centrifugation and then cryopreserved in liquid nitrogen vapor phase. Analytical flow cytometry was used to check the purity and quantity of each magnetically sorted T cell population. Genomic DNA was isolated from every sorted fraction and measured by UV absorbance on a Nanodrop 2000c. The CDR3 contains 16 residues, cysteine and phenylalanine counted. Only the CDR3 DNA is retained, 48 bases long and in frame from the first base. Looking up the germline V gene yields CDR1 KGHSH and CDR2 LQKENI. At the junction V is shortened by 0 bases and J by 6 bases, with 15 bases in between.

Of note for this clone: No antigen is known for it. Qualities for individual bases were not recorded, and no much larger clone is one base off.

Recombination joined TRBV18 with TRBJ1-5; 5 matching bases give a weak D call of TRBD1. The TCR originated in a man aged 18-30 years in good health. The sequencing sample was made of naive CD4+ T cells sorted from blood. The cell subset or site label of this sample denotes: CD45RA+ positively selected. The CDR3 sequence is CASSPPGQGFGQPQHF. The DNA sequence is as follows: TGTGCCAGCTCACCACCGGGGCAGGGATTTGGTCAGCCCCAGCATTTT.